This entry is about one T cell receptor (beta chain). Its antigen is unknown. Germline V gives CDR1 SGHNT, CDR2 YYREEE (reference sequence). V lost 0 bases and J lost 7; bases outside the gene matches: 2. This CDR3 comprises 14 residues. These data are taken from a study of OX40 agonist ivuxolimab in advanced cancers. General study points: Partial responders receiving 0.1-3.0 mg/kg showed among the lowest clonal expansion.

The data were produced by immunoSEQ multiplex PCR, yet TCRdb's version contains in-frame clones alone and is incomplete. The sample carries 60,000 to 75,000 clones, approximately 94% recorded once. The sequenced sample was CD4+ or CD8+ T cells sorted from blood, obtained in a trial of the OX40 agonist ivuxolimab. The chain links TRBV5-4 to TRBJ2-7; the match to TRBD2 covers 12 bases. This TCR derives from an adult with an advanced solid tumor such as melanoma, head and neck, liver or kidney cancer. The CDR3 coding sequence is TGTGCCAGCAGCTTGGGGACTAGCGGGACGGAGCAGTACTTC. This encodes CASSLGTSGTEQYF. Filled out from reference TRBV5-4 and TRBJ2-7, the complete variable domain reads ETGVTQSPTHLIKTRGQQVTLRCSSQSGHNTVSWYQQALGQGPQFIFQYYREEENGRGNFPPRFSGLQFPNYSSELNVNALELDDSALYLCASSLGTSGTEQYFGPGTRLTVT.